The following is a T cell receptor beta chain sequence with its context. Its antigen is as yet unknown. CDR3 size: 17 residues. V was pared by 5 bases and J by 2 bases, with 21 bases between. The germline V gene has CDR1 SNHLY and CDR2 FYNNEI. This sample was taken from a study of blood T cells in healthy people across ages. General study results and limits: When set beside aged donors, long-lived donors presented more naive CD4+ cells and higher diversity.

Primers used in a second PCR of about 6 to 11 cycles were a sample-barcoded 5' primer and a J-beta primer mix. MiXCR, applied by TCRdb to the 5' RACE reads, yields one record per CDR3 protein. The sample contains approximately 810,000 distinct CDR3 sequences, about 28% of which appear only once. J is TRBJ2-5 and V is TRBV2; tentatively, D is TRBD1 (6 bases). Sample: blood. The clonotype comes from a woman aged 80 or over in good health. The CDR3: CASSPGTISHTQETQYF. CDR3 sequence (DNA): TGTGCCAGCAGTCCCGGGACAATTAGCCACACACAAGAGACCCAGTACTTC.